This T cell receptor (beta chain) was found in a study of CD8 T cells in Susac syndrome. Negative isolation was used for CD8+ and CD4+ T cells, and FACS enrichment was applied to TEMRA cells. RNA was extracted with the RNeasy kit, and a quantity of roughly 0.5 to 1 ug was reverse transcribed using random hexamers. Each CDR3 protein is one row after TCRdb ran MiXCR on the immunoSEQ multiplex PCR reads. The sample shows approximately 210,000 distinct CDR3 sequences, approximately 94% of them seen only once. Germline V gene data show CDR1 as SGHTA and CDR2 as FQGTGA. The CDR3 loop spans 19 amino acids. V was pared by 5 bases and J by 1 base, with 13 bases of the junction left unmatched.

What was sequenced was CD4+ T cells from PBMCs. The clonotype originates from a human donor with Susac syndrome. This chain links TRBV7-3 with TRBJ2-3; 12 nucleotides agree with TRBD2. The CDR3 DNA sequence: TGTGCCAGCAGCCATGTAACCAAAAGGACTAGCGGGGGCACAGATACGCAGTATTTT. Encoded protein: CASSHVTKRTSGGTDTQYF.